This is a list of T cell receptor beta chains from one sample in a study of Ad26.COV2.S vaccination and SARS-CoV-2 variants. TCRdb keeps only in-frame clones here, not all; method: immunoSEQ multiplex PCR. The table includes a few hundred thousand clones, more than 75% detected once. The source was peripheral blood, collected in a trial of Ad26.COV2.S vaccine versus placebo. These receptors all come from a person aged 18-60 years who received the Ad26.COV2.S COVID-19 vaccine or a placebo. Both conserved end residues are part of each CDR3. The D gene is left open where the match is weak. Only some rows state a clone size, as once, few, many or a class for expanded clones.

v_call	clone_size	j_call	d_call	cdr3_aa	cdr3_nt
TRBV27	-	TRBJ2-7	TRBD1	CASSYASDRKTYEQYF	TGTGCCAGCAGTTACGCTTCGGACAGGAAAACCTACGAGCAGTACTTC
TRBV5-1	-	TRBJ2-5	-	CASSVGRANKQETQYF	TGCGCCAGCAGCGTCGGAAGGGCAAATAAACAAGAGACCCAGTACTTC
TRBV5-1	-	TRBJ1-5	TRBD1	CASSLTTGTDLQPQHF	TGCGCCAGCAGCTTAACCACCGGGACAGATTTACAGCCCCAGCATTTT
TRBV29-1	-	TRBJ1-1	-	CSVDGDSFMNTEAFF	TGCAGCGTTGACGGAGACAGCTTCATGAACACTGAAGCTTTCTTT
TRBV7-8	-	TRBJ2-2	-	CASSLNLRGRTGELFF	TGTGCCAGCAGCTTAAATCTCAGGGGCCGCACCGGGGAGCTGTTTTTT
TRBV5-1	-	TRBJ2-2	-	CASSLVQNTGELFF	TGCGCCAGCAGCTTGGTACAAAACACCGGGGAGCTGTTTTTT
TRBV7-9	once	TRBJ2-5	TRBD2	CASRILAGGRETQYF	TGTGCCAGCAGGATACTAGCGGGGGGCAGAGAGACCCAGTACTTC
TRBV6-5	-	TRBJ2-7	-	CASKRQYEQYF	TGTGCCAGCAAGAGACAATACGAGCAGTACTTC
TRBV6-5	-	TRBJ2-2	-	CASSYSSRPGELFF	TGTGCCAGCAGTTACTCGTCCCGGCCCGGGGAGCTGTTTTTT
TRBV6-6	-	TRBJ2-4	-	CASSYSDIQYF	TGTGCCAGCAGTTATTCTGACATTCAGTACTTC
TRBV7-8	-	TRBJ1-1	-	CASSMTLEAFF	TGTGCCAGCAGCATGACACTGGAAGCTTTCTTT
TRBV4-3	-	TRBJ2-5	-	CASSQDPRVEGTQYF	TGCGCCAGCAGCCAAGATCCGCGTGTAGAAGGGACCCAGTACTTC
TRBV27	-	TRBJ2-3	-	CASSLSGGPADTQYF	TGTGCCAGCAGTTTATCGGGGGGGCCAGCAGATACGCAGTATTTT
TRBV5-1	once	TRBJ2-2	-	CASRPDRLLSNTGELFF	TGCGCCAGCAGACCCGACAGGCTACTATCGAACACCGGGGAGCTGTTTTTT
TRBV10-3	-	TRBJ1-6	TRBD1	CAISERDSRNSPLHF	TGTGCCATCAGTGAGCGGGACAGTCGTAATTCACCCCTCCACTTT
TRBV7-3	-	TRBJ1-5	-	CASSLTGNEPQHF	TGTGCCAGCAGCTTAACGGGAAATGAGCCCCAGCATTTT
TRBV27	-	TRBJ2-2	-	CASSFSKDTGELFF	TGTGCCAGCAGTTTTAGTAAGGACACCGGGGAGCTGTTTTTT
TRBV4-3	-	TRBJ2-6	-	CASSHPPPGANVLTF	TGCGCCAGCAGCCATCCTCCCCCTGGGGCCAACGTCCTGACTTTC
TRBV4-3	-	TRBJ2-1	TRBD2	CASSQAGGSGEQFF	TGCGCCAGCAGCCAAGCGGGGGGGTCAGGTGAGCAGTTCTTC
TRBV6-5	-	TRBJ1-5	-	CASSYAGSGQPQHF	TGTGCCAGCAGTTATGCAGGGAGTGGGCAGCCCCAGCATTTT
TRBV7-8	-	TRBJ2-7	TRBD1	CASSGTRDRGLEQYF	TGTGCCAGCAGCGGAACAAGGGACAGGGGGCTCGAGCAGTACTTC
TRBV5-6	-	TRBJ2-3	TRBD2	CASSFSGGTTDTQYF	TGTGCCAGCAGCTTCAGCGGGGGGACCACAGATACGCAGTATTTT
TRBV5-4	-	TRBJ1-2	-	CASSLGTKEDYGYTF	TGTGCCAGCAGCTTGGGGACGAAGGAGGACTATGGCTACACCTTC
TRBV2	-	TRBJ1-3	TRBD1	CASGTGSSGNTIYF	TGTGCCAGCGGGACAGGCAGCTCTGGAAACACCATATATTTT
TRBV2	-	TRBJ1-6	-	CASRVMGVPNSPLHF	TGTGCCAGCAGGGTCATGGGGGTCCCTAATTCACCCCTCCACTTT
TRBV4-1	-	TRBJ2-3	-	CASSWTESTDTQYF	TGCGCCAGCAGCTGGACGGAAAGCACAGATACGCAGTATTTT
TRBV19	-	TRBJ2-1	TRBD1	CASSIPVGTGDNEQFF	TGTGCCAGTAGTATACCAGTCGGGACAGGGGACAATGAGCAGTTCTTC
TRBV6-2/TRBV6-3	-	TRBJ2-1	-	CASSYSWGGWAVEQFF	TGTGCCAGCAGTTATTCTTGGGGGGGCTGGGCGGTCGAGCAGTTCTTC